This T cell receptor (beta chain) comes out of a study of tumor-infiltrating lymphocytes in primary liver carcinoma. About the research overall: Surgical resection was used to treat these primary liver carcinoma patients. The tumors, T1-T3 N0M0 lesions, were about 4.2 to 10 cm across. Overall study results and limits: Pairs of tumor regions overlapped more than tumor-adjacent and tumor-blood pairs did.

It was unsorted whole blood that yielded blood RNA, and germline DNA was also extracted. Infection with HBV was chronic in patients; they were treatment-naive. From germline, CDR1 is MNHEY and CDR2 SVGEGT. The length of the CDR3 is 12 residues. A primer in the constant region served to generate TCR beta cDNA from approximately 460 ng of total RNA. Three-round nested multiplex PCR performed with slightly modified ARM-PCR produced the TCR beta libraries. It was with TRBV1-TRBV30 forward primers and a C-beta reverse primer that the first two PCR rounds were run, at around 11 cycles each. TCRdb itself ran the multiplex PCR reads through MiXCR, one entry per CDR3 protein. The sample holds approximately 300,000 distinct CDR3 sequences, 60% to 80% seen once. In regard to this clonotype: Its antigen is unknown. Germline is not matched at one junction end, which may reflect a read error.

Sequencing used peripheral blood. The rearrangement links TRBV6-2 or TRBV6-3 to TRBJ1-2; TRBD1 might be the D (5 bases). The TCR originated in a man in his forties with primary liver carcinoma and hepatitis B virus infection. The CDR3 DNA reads TGTGCCTGCAGTTACTGGGGCGAAATTGTCACCTTC. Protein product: CACSYWGEIVTF.